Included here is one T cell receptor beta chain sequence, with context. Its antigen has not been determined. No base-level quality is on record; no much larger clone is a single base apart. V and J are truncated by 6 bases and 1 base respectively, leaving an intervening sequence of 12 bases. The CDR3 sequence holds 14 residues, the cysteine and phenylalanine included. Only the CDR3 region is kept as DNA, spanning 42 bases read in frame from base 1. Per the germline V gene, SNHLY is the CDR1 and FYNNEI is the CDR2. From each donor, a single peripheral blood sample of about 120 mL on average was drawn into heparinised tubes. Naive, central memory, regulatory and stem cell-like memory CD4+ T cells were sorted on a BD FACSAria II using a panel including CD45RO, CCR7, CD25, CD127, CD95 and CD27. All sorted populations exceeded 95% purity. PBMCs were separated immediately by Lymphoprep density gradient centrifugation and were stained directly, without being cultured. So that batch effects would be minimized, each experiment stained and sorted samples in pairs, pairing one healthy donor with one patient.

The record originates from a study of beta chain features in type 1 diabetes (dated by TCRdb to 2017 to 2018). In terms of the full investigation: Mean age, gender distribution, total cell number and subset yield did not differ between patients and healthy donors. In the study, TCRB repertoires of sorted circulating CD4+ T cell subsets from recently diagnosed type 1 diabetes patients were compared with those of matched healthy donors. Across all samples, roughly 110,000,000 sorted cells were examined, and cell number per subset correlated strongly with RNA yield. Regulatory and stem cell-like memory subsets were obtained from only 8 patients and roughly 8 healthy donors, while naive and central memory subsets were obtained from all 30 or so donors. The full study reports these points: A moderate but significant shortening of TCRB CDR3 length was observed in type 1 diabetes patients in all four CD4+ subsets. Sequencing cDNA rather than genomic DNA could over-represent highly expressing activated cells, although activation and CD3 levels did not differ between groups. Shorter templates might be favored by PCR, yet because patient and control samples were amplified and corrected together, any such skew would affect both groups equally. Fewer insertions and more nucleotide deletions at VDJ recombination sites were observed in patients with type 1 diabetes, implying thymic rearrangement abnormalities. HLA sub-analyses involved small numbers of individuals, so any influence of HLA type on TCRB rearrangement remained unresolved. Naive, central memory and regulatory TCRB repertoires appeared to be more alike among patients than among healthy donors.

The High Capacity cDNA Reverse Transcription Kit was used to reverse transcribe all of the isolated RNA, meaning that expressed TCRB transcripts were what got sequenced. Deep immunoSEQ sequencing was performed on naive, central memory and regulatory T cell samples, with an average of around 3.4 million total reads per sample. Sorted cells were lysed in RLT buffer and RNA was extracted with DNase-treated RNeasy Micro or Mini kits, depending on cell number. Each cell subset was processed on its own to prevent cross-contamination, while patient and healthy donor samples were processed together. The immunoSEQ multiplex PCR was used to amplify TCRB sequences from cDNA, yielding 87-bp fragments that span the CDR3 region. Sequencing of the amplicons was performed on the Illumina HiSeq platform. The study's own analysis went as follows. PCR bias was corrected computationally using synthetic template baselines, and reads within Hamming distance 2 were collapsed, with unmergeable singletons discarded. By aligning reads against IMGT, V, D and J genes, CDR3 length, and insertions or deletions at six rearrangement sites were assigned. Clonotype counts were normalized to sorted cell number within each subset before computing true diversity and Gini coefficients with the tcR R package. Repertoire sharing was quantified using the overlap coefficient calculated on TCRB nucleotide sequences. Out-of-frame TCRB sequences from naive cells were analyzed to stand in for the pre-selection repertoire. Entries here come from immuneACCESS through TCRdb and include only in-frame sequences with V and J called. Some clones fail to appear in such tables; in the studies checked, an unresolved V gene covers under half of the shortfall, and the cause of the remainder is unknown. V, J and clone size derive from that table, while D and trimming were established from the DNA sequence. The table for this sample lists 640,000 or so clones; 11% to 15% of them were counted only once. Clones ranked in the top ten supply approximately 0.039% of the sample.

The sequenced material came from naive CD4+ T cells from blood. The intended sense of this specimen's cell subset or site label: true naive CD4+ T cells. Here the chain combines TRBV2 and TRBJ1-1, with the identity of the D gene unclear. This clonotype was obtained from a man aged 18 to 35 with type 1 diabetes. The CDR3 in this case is CASSAREGNTEAFF. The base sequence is TGTGCCAGCAGCGCCCGAGAGGGGAACACTGAAGCTTTCTTT.